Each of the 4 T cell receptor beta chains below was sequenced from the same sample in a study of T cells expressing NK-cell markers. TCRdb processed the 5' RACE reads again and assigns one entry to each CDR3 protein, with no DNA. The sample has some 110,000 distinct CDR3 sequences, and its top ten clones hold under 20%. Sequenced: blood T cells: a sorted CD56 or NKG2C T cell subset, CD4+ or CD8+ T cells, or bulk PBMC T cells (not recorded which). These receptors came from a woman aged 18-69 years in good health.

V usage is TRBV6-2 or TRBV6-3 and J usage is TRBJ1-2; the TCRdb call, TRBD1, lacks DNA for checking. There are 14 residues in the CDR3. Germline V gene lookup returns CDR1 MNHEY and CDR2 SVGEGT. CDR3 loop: CASSYFVGPSGYTF.

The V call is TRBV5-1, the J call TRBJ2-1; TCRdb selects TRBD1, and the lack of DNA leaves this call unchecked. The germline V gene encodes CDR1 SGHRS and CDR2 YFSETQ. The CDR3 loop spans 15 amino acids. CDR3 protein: CASSLVSDGYNEQFF.

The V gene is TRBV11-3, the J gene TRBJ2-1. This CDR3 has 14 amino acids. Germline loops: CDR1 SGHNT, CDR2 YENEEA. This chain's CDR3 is CASSYGSSYNEQFF.

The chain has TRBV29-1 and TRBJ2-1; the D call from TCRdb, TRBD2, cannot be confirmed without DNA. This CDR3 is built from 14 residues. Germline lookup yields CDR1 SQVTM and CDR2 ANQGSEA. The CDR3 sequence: CSVNLAGGNNEQFF.